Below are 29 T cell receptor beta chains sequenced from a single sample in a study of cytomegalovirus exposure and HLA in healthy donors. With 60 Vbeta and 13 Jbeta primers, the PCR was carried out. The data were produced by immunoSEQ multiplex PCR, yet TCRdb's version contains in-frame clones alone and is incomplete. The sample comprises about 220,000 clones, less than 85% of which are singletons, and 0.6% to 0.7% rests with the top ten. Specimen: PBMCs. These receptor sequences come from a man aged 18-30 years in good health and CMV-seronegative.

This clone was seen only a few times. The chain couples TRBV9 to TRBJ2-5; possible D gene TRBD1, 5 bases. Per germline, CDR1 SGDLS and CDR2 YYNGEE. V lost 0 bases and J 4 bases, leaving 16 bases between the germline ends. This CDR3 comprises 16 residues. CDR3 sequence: CASSVGWIAGSETQYF. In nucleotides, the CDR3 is TGTGCCAGCAGCGTAGGGTGGATCGCAGGGTCAGAGACCCAGTACTTC.

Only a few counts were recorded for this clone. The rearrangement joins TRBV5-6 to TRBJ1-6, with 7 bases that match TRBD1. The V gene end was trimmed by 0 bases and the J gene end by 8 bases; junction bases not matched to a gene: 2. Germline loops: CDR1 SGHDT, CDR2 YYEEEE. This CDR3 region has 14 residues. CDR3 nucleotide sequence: TGTGCCAGCAGCTTGGATACAGGGGATTCACCCCTCCACTTT. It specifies CASSLDTGDSPLHF.

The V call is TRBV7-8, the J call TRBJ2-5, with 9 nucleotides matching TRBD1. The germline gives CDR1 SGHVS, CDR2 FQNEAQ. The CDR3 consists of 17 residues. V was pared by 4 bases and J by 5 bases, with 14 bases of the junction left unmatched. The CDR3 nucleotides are TGTGCCAGCAGCTCCCCAATTCGGACAGGGGCGTTGGAGACCCAGTACTTC. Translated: CASSSPIRTGALETQYF.

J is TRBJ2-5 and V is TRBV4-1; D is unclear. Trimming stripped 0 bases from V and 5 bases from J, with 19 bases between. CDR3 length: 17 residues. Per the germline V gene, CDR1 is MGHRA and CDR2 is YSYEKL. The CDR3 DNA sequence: TGCGCCAGCAGCCAAGATAGAGCTAGGAGTCTTGGGGAGACCCAGTACTTC. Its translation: CASSQDRARSLGETQYF.

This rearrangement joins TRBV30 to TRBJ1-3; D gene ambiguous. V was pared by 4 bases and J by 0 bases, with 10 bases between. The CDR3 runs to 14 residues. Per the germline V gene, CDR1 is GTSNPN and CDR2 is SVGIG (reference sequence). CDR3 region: CAWIALGSGNTIYF. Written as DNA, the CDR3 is TGTGCCTGGATCGCCCTCGGCTCTGGAAACACCATATATTTT.

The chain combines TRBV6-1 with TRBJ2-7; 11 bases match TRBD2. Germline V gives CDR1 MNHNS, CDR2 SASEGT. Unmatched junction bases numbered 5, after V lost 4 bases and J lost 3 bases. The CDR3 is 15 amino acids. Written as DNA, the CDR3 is TGTGCCAGCAGTGCTACTAGCGGGAGTTACTACGAGCAGTACTTC. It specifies CASSATSGSYYEQYF.

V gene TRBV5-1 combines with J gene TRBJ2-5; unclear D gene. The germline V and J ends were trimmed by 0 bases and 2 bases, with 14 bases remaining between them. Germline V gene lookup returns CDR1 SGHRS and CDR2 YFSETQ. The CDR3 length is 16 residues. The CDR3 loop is CASSLDRPKRQETQYF. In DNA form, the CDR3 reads TGCGCCAGCAGCTTGGACCGACCTAAGCGTCAAGAGACCCAGTACTTC.

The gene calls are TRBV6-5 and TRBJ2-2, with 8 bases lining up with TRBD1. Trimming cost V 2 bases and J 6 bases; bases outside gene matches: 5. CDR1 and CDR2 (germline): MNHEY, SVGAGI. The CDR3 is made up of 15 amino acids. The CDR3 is CASSYRTGWAGELFF. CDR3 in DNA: TGTGCCAGCAGTTACCGGACAGGGTGGGCCGGGGAGCTGTTTTTT.

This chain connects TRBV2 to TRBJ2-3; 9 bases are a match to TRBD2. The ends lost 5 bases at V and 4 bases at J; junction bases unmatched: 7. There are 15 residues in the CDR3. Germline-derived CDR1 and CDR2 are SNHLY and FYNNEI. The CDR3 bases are TGTGCCAGCAGTTACGGGACTAGCAGCGCAGATACGCAGTATTTT. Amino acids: CASSYGTSSADTQYF.

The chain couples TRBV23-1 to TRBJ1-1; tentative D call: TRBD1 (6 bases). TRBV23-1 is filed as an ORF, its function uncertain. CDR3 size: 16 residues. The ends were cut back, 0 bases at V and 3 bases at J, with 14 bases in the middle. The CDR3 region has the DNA TGCGCCAGCAGTCAATCGAGGGGGATGGATGACACTGAAGCTTTCTTT. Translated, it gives CASSQSRGMDDTEAFF.

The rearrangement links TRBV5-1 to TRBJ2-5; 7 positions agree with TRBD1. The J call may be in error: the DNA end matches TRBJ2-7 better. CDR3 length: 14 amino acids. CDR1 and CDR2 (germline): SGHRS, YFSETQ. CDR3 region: CASSLGQGINEQYF. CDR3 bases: TGCGCCAGCAGCTTGGGACAGGGAATCAACGAGCAGTACTTC.

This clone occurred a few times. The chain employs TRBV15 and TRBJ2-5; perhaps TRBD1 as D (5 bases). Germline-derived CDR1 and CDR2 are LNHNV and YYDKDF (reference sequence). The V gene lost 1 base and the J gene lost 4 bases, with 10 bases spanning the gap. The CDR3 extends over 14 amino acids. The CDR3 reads CATSRGGRGETQYF. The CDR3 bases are TGTGCCACCAGCAGAGGGGGCCGAGGAGAGACCCAGTACTTC.

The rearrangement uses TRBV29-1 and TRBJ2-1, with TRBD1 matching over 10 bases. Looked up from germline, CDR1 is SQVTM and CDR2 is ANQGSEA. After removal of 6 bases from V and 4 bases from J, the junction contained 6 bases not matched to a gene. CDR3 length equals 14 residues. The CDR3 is CSVERTGGYNEQFF. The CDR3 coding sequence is TGCAGCGTGGAGCGGACAGGGGGATACAATGAGCAGTTCTTC.

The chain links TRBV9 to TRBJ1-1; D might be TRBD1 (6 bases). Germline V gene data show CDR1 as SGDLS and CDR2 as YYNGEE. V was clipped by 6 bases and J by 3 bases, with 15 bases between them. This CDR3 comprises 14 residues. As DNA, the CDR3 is TGTGCCAGCACGAGGGGGGGGCAGGACACTGAAGCTTTCTTT. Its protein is CASTRGGQDTEAFF.

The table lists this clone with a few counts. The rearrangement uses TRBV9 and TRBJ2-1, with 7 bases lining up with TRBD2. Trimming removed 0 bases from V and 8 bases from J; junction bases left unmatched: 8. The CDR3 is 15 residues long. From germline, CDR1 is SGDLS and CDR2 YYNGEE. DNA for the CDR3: TGTGCCAGCAGCGTAGATTTGGGAGGGCTGGATGAGCAGTTCTTC. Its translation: CASSVDLGGLDEQFF.

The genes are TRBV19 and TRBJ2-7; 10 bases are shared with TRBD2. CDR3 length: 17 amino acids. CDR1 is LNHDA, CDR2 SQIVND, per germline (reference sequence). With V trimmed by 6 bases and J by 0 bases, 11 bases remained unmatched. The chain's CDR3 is CASRGPGTSEGSYEQYF. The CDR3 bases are TGTGCCAGTAGAGGGCCAGGGACTAGCGAGGGCTCCTACGAGCAGTACTTC.

The CDR3 region has the DNA TGTGCCACCAGCCTGCCGGGGAGCAATCAGCCCCAGCATTTT. Translation: CATSLPGSNQPQHF. The chain joins TRBV15 to TRBJ1-5; no reliable D call. The germline gives CDR1 LNHNV, CDR2 YYDKDF (reference sequence). The CDR3 has 14 residues. Trimming removed 5 bases at V and 1 base at J, with 9 bases between.

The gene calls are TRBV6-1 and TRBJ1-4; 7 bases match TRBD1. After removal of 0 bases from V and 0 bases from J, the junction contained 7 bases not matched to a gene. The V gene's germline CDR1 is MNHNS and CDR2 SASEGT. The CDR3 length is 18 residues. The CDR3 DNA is TGTGCCAGCAGTGAAGCGTGGCAGGGGGTTGCAACTAATGAAAAACTGTTTTTT. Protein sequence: CASSEAWQGVATNEKLFF.

The CDR3 DNA reads as TGTGCCAGCAGTGAATATCAGGGACACTCTGGAAACACCATATATTTT. Translation: CASSEYQGHSGNTIYF. The rearrangement uses TRBV6-1 and TRBJ1-3, with D possibly being TRBD1 (6 bases). Per germline, CDR1 MNHNS and CDR2 SASEGT. The CDR3 length is 16 residues. The V end was cut by 2 bases, the J end by 0 bases, with 11 bases between.

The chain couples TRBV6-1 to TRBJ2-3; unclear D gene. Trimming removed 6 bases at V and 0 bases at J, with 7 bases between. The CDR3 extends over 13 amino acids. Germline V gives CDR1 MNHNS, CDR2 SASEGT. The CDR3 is CASRLSSTDTQYF. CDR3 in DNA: TGTGCCAGCAGGCTATCTAGCACAGATACGCAGTATTTT.

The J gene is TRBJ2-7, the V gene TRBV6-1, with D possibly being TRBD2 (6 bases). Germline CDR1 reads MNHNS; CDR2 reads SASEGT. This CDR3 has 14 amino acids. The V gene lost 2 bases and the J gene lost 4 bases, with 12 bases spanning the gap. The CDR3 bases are TGTGCCAGCAGTGAAAAGACTAGAATTTACGAGCAGTACTTC. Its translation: CASSEKTRIYEQYF.

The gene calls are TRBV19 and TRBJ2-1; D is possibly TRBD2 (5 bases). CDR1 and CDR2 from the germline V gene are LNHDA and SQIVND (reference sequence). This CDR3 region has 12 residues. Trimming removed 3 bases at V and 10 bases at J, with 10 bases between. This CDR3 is CASSISGLEQFF. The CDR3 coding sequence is TGTGCCAGTAGTATTTCGGGATTGGAGCAGTTCTTC.

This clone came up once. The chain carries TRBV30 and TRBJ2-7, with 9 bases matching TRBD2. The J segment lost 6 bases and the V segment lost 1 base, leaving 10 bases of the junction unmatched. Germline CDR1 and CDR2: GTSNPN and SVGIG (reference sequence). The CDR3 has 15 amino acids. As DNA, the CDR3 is TGTGCCTGGAGTGAGGGGTTTGCTAGCGGGGCCGAGCAGTACTTC. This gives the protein CAWSEGFASGAEQYF.

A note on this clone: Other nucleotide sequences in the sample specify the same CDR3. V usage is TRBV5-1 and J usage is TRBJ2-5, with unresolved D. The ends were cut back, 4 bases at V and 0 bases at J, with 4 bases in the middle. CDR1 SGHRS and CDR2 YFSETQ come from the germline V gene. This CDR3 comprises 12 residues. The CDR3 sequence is CASSTNQETQYF. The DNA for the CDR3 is TGCGCCAGCAGCACAAACCAAGAGACCCAGTACTTC.

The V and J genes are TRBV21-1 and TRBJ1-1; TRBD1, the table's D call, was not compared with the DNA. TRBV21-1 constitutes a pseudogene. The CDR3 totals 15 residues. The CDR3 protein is CASSKAQGANTEAFF. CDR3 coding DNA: TGTGCCAGCAGCAAAGCGCAGGGGGCGAACACTGAAGCTTTCTTT.

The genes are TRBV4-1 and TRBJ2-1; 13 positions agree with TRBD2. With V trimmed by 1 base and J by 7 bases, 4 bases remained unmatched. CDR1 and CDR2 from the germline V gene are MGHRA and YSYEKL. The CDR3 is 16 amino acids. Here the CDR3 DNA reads TGCGCCAGCAGCCAAGGACTAGCGGGAGGAAGGAATGAGCAGTTCTTC. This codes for CASSQGLAGGRNEQFF.

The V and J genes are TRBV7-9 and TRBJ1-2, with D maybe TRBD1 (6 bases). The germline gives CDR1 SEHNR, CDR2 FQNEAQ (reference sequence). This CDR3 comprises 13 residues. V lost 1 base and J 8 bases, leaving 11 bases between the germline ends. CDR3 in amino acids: CASSLEQGTGYTF. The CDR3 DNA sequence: TGTGCCAGCAGCTTAGAACAGGGTACGGGCTACACCTTC.

The CDR3 loop reads CASRPTSGRRREQFF. The CDR3 coding sequence is TGTGCCAGCAGGCCGACTAGCGGGAGAAGACGTGAGCAGTTCTTC. The V call is TRBV28, the J call TRBJ2-1; 12 bases match TRBD2. The J segment lost 9 bases and the V segment lost 6 bases, leaving 9 bases of the junction unmatched. The CDR3 totals 15 residues. Germline CDR1 is MDHEN and CDR2 is SYDVKM.

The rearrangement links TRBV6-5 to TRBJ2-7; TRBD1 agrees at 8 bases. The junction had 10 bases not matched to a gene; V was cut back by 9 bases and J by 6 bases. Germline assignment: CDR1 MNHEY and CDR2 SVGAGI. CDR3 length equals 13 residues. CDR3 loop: CASTTGGWREQYF. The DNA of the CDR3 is TGTGCCAGTACTACAGGGGGTTGGCGCGAGCAGTACTTC.